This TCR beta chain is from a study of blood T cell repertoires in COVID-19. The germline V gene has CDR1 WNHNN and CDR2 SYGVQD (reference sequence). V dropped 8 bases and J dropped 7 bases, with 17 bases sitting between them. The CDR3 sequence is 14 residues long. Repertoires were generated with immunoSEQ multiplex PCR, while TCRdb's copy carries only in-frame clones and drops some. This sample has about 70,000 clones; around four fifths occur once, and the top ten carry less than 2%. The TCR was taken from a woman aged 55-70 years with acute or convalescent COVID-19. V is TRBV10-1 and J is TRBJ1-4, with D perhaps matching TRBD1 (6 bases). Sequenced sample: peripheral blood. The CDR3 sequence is CASPRGQLGEKLFF. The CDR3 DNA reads TGCGCCAGCCCCAGGGGACAATTGGGTGAAAAACTGTTTTTT.